This T cell receptor beta chain was profiled in a study of T-cell reconstitution after alpha-beta-depleted transplantation in children. The sample holds many counts of this clonotype. Unique molecular identifiers tagged the TCRbeta library. TCRdb re-called the PCR reads through MiXCR, storing one row per CDR3 protein. The sample records 150,000 to 250,000 distinct CDR3 sequences, roughly 14% being singletons. The TCR was taken from a human donor who donated a stem cell graft to a child with acute lymphoblastic leukemia. Source: PBMCs from the stem cell graft donor, taken from the stem cell graft.

CDR3 sequence (DNA): TGTGCCAGCAGTGGGGCCGGGGCTGGAGTCGAGACCCAGTACTTC. Translation gives CASSGAGAGVETQYF. This chain joins TRBV12-3 or TRBV12-4 and TRBJ2-5; perhaps D is TRBD1 or TRBD2 (5 bases each). This CDR3 has 15 amino acids. Trimming pared 5 bases from V and 5 bases from J, leaving 18 bases between.